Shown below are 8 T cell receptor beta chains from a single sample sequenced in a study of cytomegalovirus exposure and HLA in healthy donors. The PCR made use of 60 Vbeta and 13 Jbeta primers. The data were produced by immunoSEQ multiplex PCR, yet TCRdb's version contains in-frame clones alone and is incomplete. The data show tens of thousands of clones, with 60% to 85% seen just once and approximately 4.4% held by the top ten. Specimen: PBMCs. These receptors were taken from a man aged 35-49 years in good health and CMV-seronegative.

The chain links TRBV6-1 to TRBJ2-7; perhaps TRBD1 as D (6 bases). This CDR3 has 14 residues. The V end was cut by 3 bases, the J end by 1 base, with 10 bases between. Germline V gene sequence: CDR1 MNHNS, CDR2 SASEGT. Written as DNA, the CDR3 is TGTGCCAGCAGTGAGCTCACAGGGTCCTACGAGCAGTACTTC. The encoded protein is CASSELTGSYEQYF.

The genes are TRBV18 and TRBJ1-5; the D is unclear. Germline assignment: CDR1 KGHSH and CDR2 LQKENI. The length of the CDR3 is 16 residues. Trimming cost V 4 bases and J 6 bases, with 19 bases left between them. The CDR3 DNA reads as TGTGCCAGCTCACAGAGCCCATCTGGTAGCGGTCAGCCCCAGCATTTT. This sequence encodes CASSQSPSGSGQPQHF. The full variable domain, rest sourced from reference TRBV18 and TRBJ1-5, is NAGVMQNPRHLVRRRGQEARLRCSPMKGHSHVYWYRQLPEEGLKFMVYLQKENIIDESGMPKERFSAEFPKEGPSILRIQQVVRGDSAAYFCASSQSPSGSGQPQHFGDGTRLSIL.

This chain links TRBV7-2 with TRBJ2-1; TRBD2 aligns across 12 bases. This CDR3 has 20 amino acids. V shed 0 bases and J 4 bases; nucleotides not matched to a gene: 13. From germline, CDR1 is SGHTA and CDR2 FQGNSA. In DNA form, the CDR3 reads TGTGCCAGCAGCTTAGCCAGATTTCGACTAGCGGGAGTGGGATACAATGAGCAGTTCTTC. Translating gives CASSLARFRLAGVGYNEQFF.

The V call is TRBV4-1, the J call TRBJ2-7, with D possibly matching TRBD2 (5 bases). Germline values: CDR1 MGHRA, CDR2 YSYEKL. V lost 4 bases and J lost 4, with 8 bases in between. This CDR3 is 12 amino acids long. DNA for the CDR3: TGCGCCAGCAGCCCCTCGGGGTACGAGCAGTACTTC. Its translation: CASSPSGYEQYF.

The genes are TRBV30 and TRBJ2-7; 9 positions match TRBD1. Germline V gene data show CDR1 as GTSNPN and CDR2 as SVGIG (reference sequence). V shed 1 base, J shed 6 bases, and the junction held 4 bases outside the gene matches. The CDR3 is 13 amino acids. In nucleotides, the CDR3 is TGTGCCTGGAGTGAACAGGGGGCCCGCGAGCAGTACTTC. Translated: CAWSEQGAREQYF.

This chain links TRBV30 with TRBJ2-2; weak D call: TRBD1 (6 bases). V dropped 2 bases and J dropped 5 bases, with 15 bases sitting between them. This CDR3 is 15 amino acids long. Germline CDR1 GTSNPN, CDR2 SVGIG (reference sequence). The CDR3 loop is CAWSPAQTGTGELFF. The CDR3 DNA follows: TGTGCCTGGAGTCCCGCCCAAACAGGGACCGGGGAGCTGTTTTTT.

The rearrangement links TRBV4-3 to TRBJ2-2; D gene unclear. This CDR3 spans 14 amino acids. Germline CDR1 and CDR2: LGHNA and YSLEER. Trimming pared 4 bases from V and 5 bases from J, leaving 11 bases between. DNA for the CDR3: TGCGCCAGCAGCCGAGAAACCCGGACCGGGGAGCTGTTTTTT. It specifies CASSRETRTGELFF.

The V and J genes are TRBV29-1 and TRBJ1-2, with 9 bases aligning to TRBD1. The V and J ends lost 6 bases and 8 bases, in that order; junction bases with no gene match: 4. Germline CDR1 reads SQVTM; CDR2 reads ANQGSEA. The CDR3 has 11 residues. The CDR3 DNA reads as TGCAGCGTAAGGACAGGGGACGGCTACACCTTC. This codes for CSVRTGDGYTF.